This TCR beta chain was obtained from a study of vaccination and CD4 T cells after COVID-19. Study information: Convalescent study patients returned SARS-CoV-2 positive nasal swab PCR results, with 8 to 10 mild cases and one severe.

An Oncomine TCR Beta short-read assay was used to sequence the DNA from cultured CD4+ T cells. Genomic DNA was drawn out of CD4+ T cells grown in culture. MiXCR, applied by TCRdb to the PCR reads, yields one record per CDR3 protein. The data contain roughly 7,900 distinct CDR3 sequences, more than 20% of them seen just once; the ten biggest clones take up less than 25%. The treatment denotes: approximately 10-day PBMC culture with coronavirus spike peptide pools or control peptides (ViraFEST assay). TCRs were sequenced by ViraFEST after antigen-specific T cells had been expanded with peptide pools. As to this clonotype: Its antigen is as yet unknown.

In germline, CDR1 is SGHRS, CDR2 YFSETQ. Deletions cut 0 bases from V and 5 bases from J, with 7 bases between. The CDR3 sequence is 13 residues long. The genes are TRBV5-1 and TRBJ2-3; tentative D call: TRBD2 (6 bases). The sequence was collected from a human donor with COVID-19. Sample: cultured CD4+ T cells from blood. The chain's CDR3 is CASSLGSGDTQYF. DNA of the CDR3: TGCGCCAGCAGCTTGGGTAGCGGAGATACGCAGTATTTT.